These T cell receptor beta chains were read from a single sample in a study of CD8 T cells in ankylosing spondylitis. TCRdb called the 5' RACE reads again in MiXCR, with one record for every CDR3 protein. This sample has about 510,000 distinct CDR3 sequences, with about 5.2% found just once. Sequenced sample: blood, either unsorted or a sorted T cell fraction (not recorded which). These receptors came from a male donor with ankylosing spondylitis. Both conserved end residues are part of each CDR3. A D gene is named only where the DNA matches it firmly. Clone size appears in some rows only: once, few, many, or a class for an expanded clone.

CDR3nt: TGCGCCAGCAGCCCTTGGGGCGGGGGATACAATGAGCAGTTCTTC; CDR3aa: CASSPWGGGYNEQFF; d_gene: TRBD2; j_gene: TRBJ2-1; v_gene: TRBV5-1; abundance: .
CDR3nt: TGTGCCAGCAGCTTATATGGCGGTGAGCCCCAGCATTTT; CDR3aa: CASSLYGGEPQHF; d_gene: .; j_gene: TRBJ1-5; v_gene: TRBV7-8; abundance: many
CDR3nt: TGCGCCAGCAGCTACCTTTTGGACAGGTTAACAGAGACCCAGTACTTC; CDR3aa: CASSYLLDRLTETQYF; d_gene: TRBD1; j_gene: TRBJ2-5; v_gene: TRBV5-1; abundance: many
CDR3nt: TGTGCCAGCAGTCCCTCGAACAGGCCCCCTAACTATGGCTACACCTTC; CDR3aa: CASSPSNRPPNYGYTF; d_gene: .; j_gene: TRBJ1-2; v_gene: TRBV6-5; abundance: .
CDR3nt: TGTGCCAGCAGCTTAGGAGGGAGGGCCCCCTACAATGAGCAGTTCTTC; CDR3aa: CASSLGGRAPYNEQFF; d_gene: TRBD2; j_gene: TRBJ2-1; v_gene: TRBV11-2; abundance: many
CDR3nt: TGTGCCAGCAGTTTCAGACTAGCGGGCCAGGGAATAAACACCGGGGAGCTGTTTTTT; CDR3aa: CASSFRLAGQGINTGELFF; d_gene: TRBD2; j_gene: TRBJ2-2; v_gene: TRBV28; abundance: many
CDR3nt: TGCGCCAGCAGTCAACATCTCGGGACAGTGATTTCGGAGACCCAGTACTTC; CDR3aa: CASSQHLGTVISETQYF; d_gene: TRBD1; j_gene: TRBJ2-5; v_gene: TRBV4-3; abundance: many
CDR3nt: TGTGCCAGCGGCCCTCTGCGGGGAGTCGGGGTTACAGATACGCAGTATTTT; CDR3aa: CASGPLRGVGVTDTQYF; d_gene: .; j_gene: TRBJ2-3; v_gene: TRBV25-1; abundance: .
CDR3nt: TGCAGCGTGGCCCAACGGACCCTCCGGCAAGCTTTCTTT; CDR3aa: CSVAQRTLRQAFF; d_gene: .; j_gene: TRBJ1-1; v_gene: TRBV29-1; abundance: many
CDR3nt: TGTGCCAGCAGCTTCCGCGGGAGCAATCAGCCCCAGCATTTT; CDR3aa: CASSFRGSNQPQHF; d_gene: .; j_gene: TRBJ1-5; v_gene: TRBV5-6; abundance: many
CDR3nt: TGTGCCAGCAGACAGGAAATGAGCAATCAGCCCCAGCATTTT; CDR3aa: CASRQEMSNQPQHF; d_gene: .; j_gene: TRBJ1-5; v_gene: TRBV12-3/TRBV12-4; abundance: many
CDR3nt: TGTGCCAGCAGTTCCCCGGGAGACTCCTACGAGCAGTACTTC; CDR3aa: CASSSPGDSYEQYF; d_gene: .; j_gene: TRBJ2-7; v_gene: TRBV28; abundance: many
CDR3nt: TGTGCCAGCACCAGACTAGTGTTACGGGAGCAGTTCTTC; CDR3aa: CASTRLVLREQFF; d_gene: .; j_gene: TRBJ2-1; v_gene: TRBV2; abundance: many
CDR3nt: TGTGCCAGCAGCTTAGCGGGCCATTACAATGAGCAGTTCTTC; CDR3aa: CASSLAGHYNEQFF; d_gene: .; j_gene: TRBJ2-1; v_gene: TRBV7-8; abundance: many
CDR3nt: TGTGCCAGCAGCCAAAAATGGACAGGGCGAGAGACCCAGTACTTC; CDR3aa: CASSQKWTGRETQYF; d_gene: TRBD1; j_gene: TRBJ2-5; v_gene: TRBV14; abundance: many
CDR3nt: TGTGCCAGCAATCTAGGGCTTGTGAACACTGAAGCTTTCTTT; CDR3aa: CASNLGLVNTEAFF; d_gene: .; j_gene: TRBJ1-1; v_gene: TRBV12-3/TRBV12-4; abundance: many
CDR3nt: TGTGCCAGCAGTTTATCGTGGACGGAGGAAAAACTGTTTTTT; CDR3aa: CASSLSWTEEKLFF; d_gene: .; j_gene: TRBJ1-4; v_gene: TRBV27; abundance: few
CDR3nt: TGTGCCAGCAGCCGGCAGCACGAGGCTGGCAATGAGCAGTTCTTC; CDR3aa: CASSRQHEAGNEQFF; d_gene: .; j_gene: TRBJ2-1; v_gene: TRBV9; abundance: many
CDR3nt: TGTGCCAGCGGACCTCGGGTGGGTGGCTACACCTTC; CDR3aa: CASGPRVGGYTF; d_gene: .; j_gene: TRBJ1-2; v_gene: TRBV12-3/TRBV12-4; abundance: few
CDR3nt: TGTGCCAGCTCTGTAACGGGACAATCTAGCACAGATACGCAGTATTTT; CDR3aa: CASSVTGQSSTDTQYF; d_gene: .; j_gene: TRBJ2-3; v_gene: TRBV18; abundance: many
CDR3nt: TGTGCCAGCAGTTCAGACCAGGGTGGCTCCTACGAGCAGTACTTC; CDR3aa: CASSSDQGGSYEQYF; d_gene: .; j_gene: TRBJ2-7; v_gene: TRBV6-5; abundance: many
CDR3nt: TGCGCCAGCAGTACCCTCTACAATGAGCAGTTCTTC; CDR3aa: CASSTLYNEQFF; d_gene: .; j_gene: TRBJ2-1; v_gene: TRBV10-1; abundance: many